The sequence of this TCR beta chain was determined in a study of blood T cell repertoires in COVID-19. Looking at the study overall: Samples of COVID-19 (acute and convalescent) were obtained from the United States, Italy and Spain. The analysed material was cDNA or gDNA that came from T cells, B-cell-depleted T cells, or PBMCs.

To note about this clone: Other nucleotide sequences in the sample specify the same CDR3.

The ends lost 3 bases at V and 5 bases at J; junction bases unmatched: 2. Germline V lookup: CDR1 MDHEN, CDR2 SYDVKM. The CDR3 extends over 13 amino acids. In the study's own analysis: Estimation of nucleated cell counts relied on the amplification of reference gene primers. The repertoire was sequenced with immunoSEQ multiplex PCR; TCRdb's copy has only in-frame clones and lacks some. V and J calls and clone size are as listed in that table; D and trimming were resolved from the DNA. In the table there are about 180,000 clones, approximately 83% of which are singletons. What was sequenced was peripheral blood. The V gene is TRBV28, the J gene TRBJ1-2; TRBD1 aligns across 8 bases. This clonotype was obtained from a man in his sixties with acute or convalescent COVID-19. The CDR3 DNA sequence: TGTGCCAGCAGTTTGGACAGGGATTATGGCTACACCTTC. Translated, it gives CASSLDRDYGYTF.